The 21 T cell receptor beta chains below come from one sample, sequenced in a study of graft-versus-host responses after intestinal transplantation. Clones were sequenced by immunoSEQ multiplex PCR, and TCRdb holds only the in-frame ones, with some missing. The data show some 18,000 clones, 35% to 40% seen once. The source was alloreactive CD4+ T cells from a mixed lymphocyte reaction culture, collected before intestinal transplant. Subset defined: CFSE-low proliferating T cells sorted from approximately 6-day pre-transplant mixed lymphocyte reaction (GvH or HvG direction). The receptors were gathered from a human patient who received an intestinal transplant.

V and J are TRBV5-4 and TRBJ2-7; TRBD2 matches at 8 bases. Per the germline V gene, CDR1 is SGHNT and CDR2 is YYREEE (reference sequence). V was pared by 2 bases and J by 3 bases, with 10 bases of the junction left unmatched. CDR3 length: 16 amino acids. The CDR3 coding sequence is TGTGCCAGCAGCTTAGGCTCCGGCGGGGGGCTCTACGAGCAGTACTTC. Its translation: CASSLGSGGGLYEQYF.

The chain is built from TRBV10-1 and TRBJ1-1, with unresolved D. V was cut by 4 bases and J by 10 bases, with 10 bases left in between. This CDR3 is built from 11 residues. Germline V CDR1 and CDR2: WNHNN, SYGVQD (reference sequence). In DNA, the CDR3 is TGCGCCAGCAGTGCGGGATTAGGAGCTTTCTTT. Amino acid sequence: CASSAGLGAFF.

This chain joins TRBV10-2 and TRBJ2-2; 9 bases are shared with TRBD2. This CDR3 has 16 amino acids. V lost 4 bases to trimming and J lost 4 bases; unmatched junction nucleotides: 7. Germline-derived CDR1 and CDR2 are WSHSY and SAAADI. Here the CDR3 reads CASSGVAGVFTGELFF. The CDR3 DNA reads TGCGCCAGCAGTGGGGTAGCGGGGGTCTTCACCGGGGAGCTGTTTTTT.

The chain recombines TRBV9 with TRBJ2-1, with D possibly being TRBD2 (6 bases). Trimming pared 0 bases from V and 14 bases from J, leaving 15 bases between. There are 13 residues in the CDR3. Germline V gene sequence: CDR1 SGDLS, CDR2 YYNGEE. The CDR3 spells CASSVGVEGGEFF. The CDR3 nucleotides are TGTGCCAGCAGCGTAGGCGTTGAGGGAGGTGAGTTCTTC.

The chain couples TRBV25-1 to TRBJ1-6; 9 bases agree with TRBD1. J was trimmed by 9 bases and V by 6 bases; bases with no gene match: 12. Germline CDR1 reads MGHDK; CDR2 reads SYGVNS. CDR3 size: 16 residues. In nucleotides, the CDR3 is TGTGCCAGCAGCCCTTTGGGACAGGGCGGATTTTCACCCCTCCACTTT. Its protein product is CASSPLGQGGFSPLHF.

This sequence joins TRBV19 and TRBJ1-2; tentatively, D is TRBD1 (5 bases). This CDR3 is 15 amino acids long. V lost 1 base, J lost 4 bases, and 13 bases lay in between. Germline V CDR1 and CDR2: LNHDA, SQIVND (reference sequence). CDR3 bases: TGTGCCAGTAGTATAGCCGGTGTGGGGCCCTATGGCTACACCTTC. As protein: CASSIAGVGPYGYTF.

Only a few counts were recorded for this clone. The V gene is TRBV7-9, the J gene TRBJ2-1; 8 nucleotides agree with TRBD2. CDR3 length: 16 amino acids. Trimming took 5 bases from V and 9 from J; bases not matched to a gene: 15. The germline CDR1 and CDR2 sequences are SEHNR and FQNEAQ (reference sequence). CDR3 residues: CASSQDSRGGLGEQFF. The CDR3 bases are TGTGCCAGCAGCCAAGATAGCCGGGGGGGCCTGGGTGAGCAGTTCTTC.

This clone was seen a handful of times. This chain links TRBV10-3 with TRBJ2-7; 7 bases are a match to TRBD2. The germline CDR1 and CDR2 sequences are ENHRY and SYGVKD. This CDR3 has 15 residues. V lost 3 bases to trimming and J lost 0 bases; unmatched junction nucleotides: 5. CDR3 sequence reads: CAISDIWTSSYEQYF. The CDR3 nucleotides read TGTGCCATCAGTGATATTTGGACTAGCTCCTACGAGCAGTACTTC.

This clone was seen a few times. This chain uses TRBV30 with TRBJ2-6; D not certain. The CDR3 spans 15 residues. V was shortened by 2 bases and J by 0 bases, with 8 bases between the two germline ends. Germline values: CDR1 GTSNPN, CDR2 SVGIG (reference sequence). DNA for the CDR3: TGTGCCTGGAGTATTGGACGCTCTGGGGCCAACGTCCTGACTTTC. Protein product: CAWSIGRSGANVLTF.

This sequence joins TRBV2 and TRBJ2-5; 9 bases align to TRBD2. V trimming: 6 bases; J trimming: 9 bases; junction bases outside the gene matches: 14. Germline V gives CDR1 SNHLY, CDR2 FYNNEI. The CDR3 extends over 15 amino acids. CDR3 coding DNA: TGTGCCAGCAGGCTGGGTAGCGGGGGACTTGGGGCCCAGTACTTC. Its translation is CASRLGSGGLGAQYF.

A few counts support this clone. The chain couples TRBV11-2 to TRBJ2-7; 8 bases are a match to TRBD1. Germline trimming cut 6 bases from V and 6 bases from J; bases unmatched to any gene: 7. This CDR3 is built from 13 residues. Germline V gene lookup returns CDR1 SGHAT and CDR2 FQNNGV. The CDR3 sequence is CASRPDRGGEQYF. CDR3 bases: TGTGCCAGCAGACCCGACAGGGGAGGCGAGCAGTACTTC. The full variable domain, rest sourced from reference TRBV11-2 and TRBJ2-7, is EAGVAQSPRYKIIEKRQSVAFWCNPISGHATLYWYQQILGQGPKLLIQFQNNGVVDDSQLPKDRFSAERLKGVDSTLKIQPAKLEDSAVYLCASRPDRGGEQYFGPGTRLTVT.

The chain combines TRBV7-2 with TRBJ2-7; 8 bases line up with TRBD2. This CDR3 has 15 amino acids. With 5 bases clipped from V and 6 bases from J, the junction kept 12 bases outside the gene matches. Germline V gives CDR1 SGHTA, CDR2 FQGNSA. The CDR3 region is CASSITSGRSGEQYF. CDR3 DNA: TGTGCCAGCAGCATCACTAGCGGACGGTCGGGCGAGCAGTACTTC.

Only a few counts were recorded for this clone. The chain recombines TRBV5-1 with TRBJ1-6; D is undetermined. The germline CDR1 and CDR2 sequences are SGHRS and YFSETQ. This CDR3 region has 18 residues. Deletions cut 0 bases from V and 1 base from J, with 14 bases between. CDR3 amino acids: CASSLEGSTASYNSPLHF. The CDR3 bases are TGCGCCAGCAGCTTGGAGGGAAGTACAGCGTCCTATAATTCACCCCTCCACTTT.

This clone was observed a handful of times. The rearrangement links TRBV18 to TRBJ1-2, with TRBD1 identical over 7 bases. The CDR3 length is 13 residues. V lost 6 bases, J lost 4 bases, and 5 bases stayed unmatched. Germline V lookup: CDR1 KGHSH, CDR2 LQKENI. The CDR3: CASSRDRGYGYTF. The CDR3 bases are TGTGCCAGCTCGCGGGACAGAGGCTATGGCTACACCTTC.

V gene TRBV10-3 combines with J gene TRBJ2-3, with D perhaps matching TRBD2 (5 bases). Per the germline V gene, CDR1 is ENHRY and CDR2 is SYGVKD. There are 15 residues in the CDR3. Trimming removed 4 bases from V and 3 bases from J, with 14 bases in between. The CDR3 is CAISGPRVLTDTQYF. Here the CDR3 DNA reads TGTGCCATCAGTGGGCCGCGGGTTTTGACAGATACGCAGTATTTT.

The CDR3 reads CAISESVWNLHEQFF. In nucleotides, the CDR3 is TGTGCCATCAGTGAGTCTGTTTGGAACCTCCATGAGCAGTTCTTC. The chain uses TRBV10-3 and TRBJ2-1; D unresolved. V lost 0 bases to trimming and J lost 8 bases, with 14 bases between them. The CDR3 is 15 residues long. Germline lookup yields CDR1 ENHRY and CDR2 SYGVKD.

V and J are TRBV19 and TRBJ1-5, with unresolved D. The ends were cut back, 4 bases at V and 2 bases at J, with 12 bases in the middle. Germline V gene data show CDR1 as LNHDA and CDR2 as SQIVND (reference sequence). This CDR3 has 15 residues. The CDR3 here is CASSKGLIGNQPQHF. The CDR3 nucleotides read TGTGCCAGTAGTAAGGGATTGATAGGCAATCAGCCCCAGCATTTT.

The chain is built from TRBV7-2 and TRBJ1-4; possible D gene TRBD1, 6 bases. The CDR3 is 15 amino acids. CDR1 and CDR2 from the germline V gene are SGHTA and FQGNSA. V lost 6 bases, J lost 3 bases, and 14 bases lay in between. The CDR3 nucleotides read TGTGCCAGCAGTTCTCACAGGGCGGCTAATGAAAAACTGTTTTTT. This gives the protein CASSSHRAANEKLFF.

The chain joins TRBV2 to TRBJ2-2; no definite D call. The CDR3 has 15 amino acids. V lost 0 bases to trimming and J lost 6 bases, with 11 bases between them. Germline V lookup: CDR1 SNHLY, CDR2 FYNNEI. The CDR3 sequence: CASSEALRLSGELFF. CDR3 in DNA: TGTGCCAGCAGTGAAGCCCTTAGACTCTCCGGGGAGCTGTTTTTT.

The chain uses TRBV2 and TRBJ1-6; 9 positions agree with TRBD1. The CDR3 covers 13 residues. The J segment lost 7 bases and the V segment lost 9 bases, leaving 4 bases of the junction unmatched. Germline V lookup: CDR1 SNHLY, CDR2 FYNNEI. The CDR3 here is CARGGQGNSPLHF. Here the CDR3 DNA reads TGTGCCAGGGGGGGACAGGGAAATTCACCCCTCCACTTT.

The rearrangement joins TRBV6-6 to TRBJ1-2; tentative D call: TRBD1 (5 bases). The CDR3 is 12 residues long. Trimming left V 6 bases short and J 8 bases short, with 13 bases between. The germline V gene has CDR1 MNHNY and CDR2 SVGAGI (reference sequence). The chain's CDR3 is CASRGPGVGYTF. The CDR3, as DNA: TGTGCCAGCAGGGGGCCCGGGGTCGGCTACACCTTC.